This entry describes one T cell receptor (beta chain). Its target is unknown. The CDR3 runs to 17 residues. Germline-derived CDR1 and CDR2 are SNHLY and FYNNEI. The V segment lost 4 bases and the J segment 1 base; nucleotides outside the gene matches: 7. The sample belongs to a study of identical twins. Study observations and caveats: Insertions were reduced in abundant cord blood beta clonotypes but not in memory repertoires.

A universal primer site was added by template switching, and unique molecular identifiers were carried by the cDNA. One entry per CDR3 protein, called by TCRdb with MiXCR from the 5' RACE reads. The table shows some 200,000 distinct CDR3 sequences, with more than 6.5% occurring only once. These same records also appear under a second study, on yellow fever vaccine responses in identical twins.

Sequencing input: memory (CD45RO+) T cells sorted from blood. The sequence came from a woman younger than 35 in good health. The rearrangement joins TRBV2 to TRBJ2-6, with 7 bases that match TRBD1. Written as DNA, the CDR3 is TGTGCCAGCAGTGTGGGGACAGTAAATTCTGGGGCCAACGTCCTGACTTTC. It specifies CASSVGTVNSGANVLTF.